Listed here are 11 T cell receptor beta chains from one sample, sequenced in a study of cytomegalovirus exposure and HLA in healthy donors. The study ran its PCR with 60 Vbeta and 13 Jbeta primers. Sequenced by immunoSEQ multiplex PCR; TCRdb stores in-frame clones only, minus some. The sample has 200,000 or so clones, roughly 80% seen once. The sample comprised PBMCs. The receptor source for this set is a man aged 35 to 55 in good health and CMV-seropositive.

This clone appeared a single time. J is TRBJ2-5 and V is TRBV27; D ambiguous. CDR1 MNHEY and CDR2 SMNVEV come from the germline V gene (reference sequence). V was cut by 1 base and J by 4 bases, with 10 bases left in between. This CDR3 is built from 14 residues. CDR3 amino acids: CASSLYPRGETQYF. The DNA for the CDR3 is TGTGCCAGCAGTTTATACCCGAGAGGAGAGACCCAGTACTTC.

The chain employs TRBV10-3 and TRBJ2-5, with a tentative D call TRBD2 (6 bases). Germline lookup yields CDR1 ENHRY and CDR2 SYGVKD. Trimming stripped 3 bases from V and 1 base from J, with 12 bases between. CDR3 length: 15 amino acids. CDR3 DNA: TGTGCCATCAGTGAAACGGGGGTAACCCAAGAGACCCAGTACTTC. Encoded protein: CAISETGVTQETQYF.

The chain joins TRBV7-2 to TRBJ1-3; a possible D gene is TRBD1 (5 bases). V was clipped by 0 bases and J by 0 bases, with 6 bases between them. In germline, CDR1 is SGHTA, CDR2 FQGNSA. The CDR3 runs 15 residues. CDR3 sequence: CASSLADISGNTIYF. CDR3 sequence (DNA): TGTGCCAGCAGCTTAGCGGACATCTCTGGAAACACCATATATTTT.

The V and J genes are TRBV11-3 and TRBJ1-1; TRBD1 matches 8 bases. V gave up 5 bases and J gave up 1 base; unmatched junction bases: 9. CDR1 and CDR2 (germline): SGHNT, YENEEA. The CDR3 has 16 residues. CDR3: CASSPRTGKTNTEAFF. CDR3 in DNA: TGTGCCAGCAGCCCACGGACAGGGAAAACGAACACTGAAGCTTTCTTT.

The chain uses TRBV5-4 and TRBJ1-2; the D gene is possibly TRBD1 (5 bases). CDR3 length: 13 residues. V lost 3 bases, J lost 4 bases, and 10 bases lay in between. The germline V gene encodes CDR1 SGHNT and CDR2 YYREEE (reference sequence). Here the CDR3 reads CASSSSGRYGYTF. CDR3 DNA: TGTGCCAGCAGCTCCTCAGGGCGCTATGGCTACACCTTC.

The J gene is TRBJ1-5, the V gene TRBV5-8; D uncertain. The germline gives CDR1 SGHTS, CDR2 YDEGEE. The CDR3 spans 15 residues. V was pared by 3 bases and J by 5 bases, with 15 bases between. CDR3 nucleotide sequence: TGTGCCAGCAGCTCATCGAGACGCCGGGATCAGCCCCAGCATTTT. Amino acids: CASSSSRRRDQPQHF.

V gene TRBV9 combines with J gene TRBJ2-5; 8 bases agree with TRBD2. J lost 4 bases, V lost 0 bases, and 2 bases had no gene match. The CDR3 is 14 residues long. CDR1 and CDR2 from the germline V gene are SGDLS and YYNGEE. The CDR3 DNA is TGTGCCAGCAGCGTAGCGGGGGGGCTAGAGACCCAGTACTTC. Translated, it gives CASSVAGGLETQYF.

In DNA, the CDR3 is TGTGCCAGCAGCTTAGGACAGAATGAAAAACTGTTTTTT. Protein: CASSLGQNEKLFF. J is TRBJ1-4 and V is TRBV7-8, with a weak D call TRBD1 (5 bases). The CDR3 consists of 13 residues. CDR1 SGHVS and CDR2 FQNEAQ come from the germline V gene. Trimming left V 1 base short and J 5 bases short, with 5 bases between.

The chain employs TRBV6-5 and TRBJ1-4; TRBD1 is a possible D gene (5 bases). V lost 6 bases, J lost 8 bases, and 19 bases lay in between. CDR3 length: 15 amino acids. The V gene's germline CDR1 is MNHEY and CDR2 SVGAGI. The CDR3 protein is CASSLGAGRGEKLFF. The CDR3 region has the DNA TGTGCCAGCAGCCTTGGGGCAGGGAGGGGAGAAAAACTGTTTTTT.

The chain recombines TRBV29-1 with TRBJ2-5; D uncertain. The V gene lost 5 bases and the J gene lost 5 bases, with 12 bases spanning the gap. Germline CDR1 reads SQVTM; CDR2 reads ANQGSEA. This CDR3 has 12 residues. CDR3 bases: TGCAGCGTTAGCGTAGCCTCGGAGACCCAGTACTTC. This codes for CSVSVASETQYF. Supplemented by reference TRBV29-1 and TRBJ2-5, the full variable domain reads SAVISQKPSRDICQRGTSLTIQCQVDSQVTMMFWYRQQPGQSLTLIATANQGSEATYESGFVIDKFPISRPNLTFSTLTVSNMSPEDSSIYLCSVSVASETQYFGPGTRLLVL.

The chain couples TRBV5-4 to TRBJ1-6; tentative D call: TRBD1 (5 bases). Germline V lookup: CDR1 SGHNT, CDR2 YYREEE (reference sequence). V dropped 0 bases and J dropped 7 bases, with 20 bases sitting between them. The CDR3 totals 18 residues. CDR3 sequence: CASSLGGSRRGGNSPLHF. The CDR3 DNA reads as TGTGCCAGCAGCTTGGGGGGGTCGAGGAGGGGAGGAAATTCACCCCTCCACTTT.